This TCR beta chain was sequenced for a study of glioma-infiltrating T cells. Study-level results: Very few CDR3 sequences were shared between tissue and blood. Non-neoplastic patients had below-expected tissue-blood divergence, while all gliomas exceeded expectation.

CDR1 is SEHNR, CDR2 FQNEAQ, per germline (reference sequence). V lost 0 bases to trimming and J lost 3 bases, with 0 bases between them. This CDR3 is 12 amino acids long. This clonotype appeared many times. Its antigen is unknown. TCR alpha and beta CDR3 regions were amplified from RNA using iRepertoire nested multiplex PCR. One-step reverse transcription and amplification started from about 100-400 ng of tissue mRNA or PBMC total RNA. TCRdb called the multiplex PCR reads again in MiXCR, with one record for every CDR3 protein. The sample gives under 200,000 distinct CDR3 sequences, approximately 40% of which show up once; 5.2% is in the top ten.

J is TRBJ2-1 and V is TRBV7-9, with D unresolved. The sequencing sample was made of glioma tissue, nonneoplastic brain tissue, or PBMCs (not recorded which). This receptor was identified in a human donor with low-grade glioma or glioblastoma, undergoing nonglioma brain surgery, or in good health (not recorded which). Written as DNA, the CDR3 is TGTGCCAGCAGCTTAGCCTACAATGAGCAGTTCTTC. Translated, it gives CASSLAYNEQFF. Looking up the rest from reference TRBV7-9 and TRBJ2-1 gives the full variable domain: DTGVSQNPRHKITKRGQNVTFRCDPISEHNRLYWYRQTLGQGPEFLTYFQNEAQLEKSRLLSDRFSAERPKGSFSTLEIQRTEQGDSAMYLCASSLAYNEQFFGPGTRLTVL.